This T cell receptor beta chain was found in a study of PD-L1 blockade in urothelial cancer. Study background: Earlier, patients had received 0 to 3 chemotherapy regimens. Blood was analyzed 3 weeks (second dose) and 6 weeks after treatment start.

Specified time point: pretreatment peripheral blood. The CDR3 runs 14 residues. V was pared by 5 bases and J by 4 bases, with 6 bases of the junction left unmatched. The germline CDR1 and CDR2 sequences are LNHDA and SQIVND (reference sequence). Synthetic TCR analog templates were added to each PCR reaction. The protocol was immunoSEQ multiplex PCR, while the TCRdb copy is restricted to in-frame clones and leaves out a portion. The repertoire holds fewer than 50,000 clones, with about 80% as singletons. The chain is built from TRBV19 and TRBJ2-7; 9 nucleotides match TRBD1. This sample comprised PBMCs, obtained around atezolizumab (anti-PD-L1) treatment. The sequence was collected from a man aged 70-80 years with urothelial cancer. The CDR3 spells CASSEAGTGYEQYF. In nucleotides, the CDR3 is TGTGCCAGTAGTGAAGCCGGGACAGGGTACGAGCAGTACTTC.